The present T cell receptor (beta chain) was sequenced within a study of blood T cell repertoires in COVID-19. Study overall: The analysed material was cDNA or gDNA that came from T cells, B-cell-depleted T cells, or PBMCs.

The CDR3 is 15 residues long. The germline gives CDR1 KGHSH, CDR2 LQKENI. V lost 4 bases and J 3 bases, leaving 14 bases between the germline ends. The repertoire was sequenced with immunoSEQ multiplex PCR; TCRdb's copy has only in-frame clones and lacks some. Of tens of thousands of clones listed, about 88% were seen once; the top ten hold 8.5%. The chain couples TRBV18 to TRBJ2-3; possible D gene TRBD1, 6 bases. The sequenced sample consisted of peripheral blood. The TCR comes from a man between 60 and 75 years old with active COVID-19. The CDR3 nucleotides are TGTGCCAGCTCACAAGACAGGCCAGTAACAGATACGCAGTATTTT. Translating gives CASSQDRPVTDTQYF.